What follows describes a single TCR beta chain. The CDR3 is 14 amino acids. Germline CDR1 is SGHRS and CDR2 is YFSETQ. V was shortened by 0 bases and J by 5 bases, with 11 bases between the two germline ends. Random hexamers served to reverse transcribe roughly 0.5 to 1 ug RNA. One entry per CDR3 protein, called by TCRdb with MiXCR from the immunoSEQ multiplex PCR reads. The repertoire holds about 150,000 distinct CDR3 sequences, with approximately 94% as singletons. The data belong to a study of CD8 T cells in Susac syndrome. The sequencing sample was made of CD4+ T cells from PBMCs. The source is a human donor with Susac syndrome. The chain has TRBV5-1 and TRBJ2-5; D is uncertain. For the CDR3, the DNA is TGCGCCAGCAGCTTGGAGTCGACACGGGAGACCCAGTACTTC. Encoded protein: CASSLESTRETQYF.